Given below is one TCR beta chain in context. Its recognized antigen is unknown. No much larger clonotype is one base removed from it; base qualities were not supplied. As encoded in the germline V gene (reference sequence), CDR1 is LNHDA while CDR2 is SQIVND. Trimming leaves V shorter by 5 bases and J shorter by 0 bases, with the junction holding 5 bases beyond the gene matches. Measured from the cysteine to the phenylalanine, the CDR3 is 16 residues long. The read is trimmed to its CDR3 DNA, 48 bases read in frame from base 1. The cohort was made up of hundreds of healthy bone marrow donors. At the time of sampling, all cohort members were nominally healthy, though unrecorded immune exposures were likely present. The donor tested CMV seropositive, placing the donor among the roughly 270 seropositive members of the cohort. Each donor provided a peripheral blood sample, and peripheral blood mononuclear cells were used for TCR beta sequencing. The Qiagen DNeasy Blood Extraction Kit was used to extract genomic DNA from the blood cell samples.

This sample was included in a study of cytomegalovirus exposure and HLA in healthy donors (dated by TCRdb to between 2016 and 2019). Context from the whole study: According to an earlier analysis of a few hundred of the donors, roughly 180 million T cells yielded roughly 110 million unique TCR beta sequences and approximately 300 Gb of sequence data. All discovery cohort repertoires had been generated on a single sequencing platform. Both class I and class II loci were covered by HLA typing, at four-digit resolution. Roughly 300 gigabases of sequencing data and tens of millions of unique TCR sequences made up an early release that covered 500 to 700 HLA-typed donors. The study was designed to test whether signatures of past pathogen exposure could be identified by cataloging public T cell receptors. The later analysis used no new phenotypic data to find candidate immune exposures, relying instead on TCR beta sequences and their occurrence across donors. Of the 398 genotyped donors, over 65% fell in the genetic ancestry cluster associated with self-reported Caucasian donors. In a later genetic analysis, genome-wide SNP genotypes for about three fifths of the roughly 670 donors were used, and that subset was treated as a discovery cohort. The number of typed donors differed by locus: about 629-630 for A, B, C, DRB1 and DQB1; 500 to 550 for DQA1; approximately 600 for DPA1; and 400 to 480 for DPB1. Alongside the repertoire data, information on donor age, sex, ethnicity and CMV serostatus was compiled. High-throughput TCR immunosequencing, statistical association of individual TCRs with disease status, and machine learning were combined to predict cytomegalovirus infection status. Five DR-DQ haplotypes were treated as single units for association and clustering because of strong linkage in the cohort. The T cell repertoires of under 700 subjects were profiled by immunosequencing and related to cytomegalovirus serostatus. To study patterns of TCR occurrence, a later analysis re-analyzed previously published TCR beta repertoires from several hundred donors and added high-resolution HLA genotyping. Among roughly 370 genotyped donors of the cohort, an average of about 240,000 unique TCR beta nucleotide sequences were sequenced per donor, around 18% of them non-productive. In an earlier analysis of roughly 600 of the donors, high-throughput TCR beta sequencing was used to judge whether each TCR beta V gene segment behaved as functional or pseudogenic. Besides the first cohort of about 730 subjects, a separate validation cohort made up of 120 different subjects was used. On the study overall, not on this receptor specifically: Cytomegalovirus status was reported to be diagnosed by the classifier with high specificity and sensitivity in both the original and validation cohorts. According to a later analysis, TCR association rates differed among HLA loci, with DRB1 alleles showing the most associated TCRs and HLA-C alleles showing the fewest. Roughly uniform sequencing depth across donors was assumed in presence/absence analyses, although this assumption may not hold. The earlier analysis of 587 of the donors excluded roughly 17 rarely observed V segments, including chromosome 9 orphons, because counts were too low. Most TCR sequences were observed very rarely across donors, whereas some public TCRs were present in many individuals. It was suggested by the authors that the approach could potentially be generalized to other disease states and immunological phenotypes. Only TCR beta chains were sequenced in this cohort, and the absence of alpha or paired-chain data limited detectable features. A later genetic analysis reported fewer N-insertions in productive TCRs among donors in an Asian-associated ancestry cluster than the roughly 720-donor mean. Because HLA typing was unavailable for some donors at each locus, only the typed subset was used in association tests. A later analysis associated around 16,000 TCR beta sequences with specific HLA alleles at a false discovery rate of 0.05. In a later analysis, most CMV-associated TCR beta chains were found to appear HLA-restricted, with HLA associations seemingly driven largely by CMV exposure. In the study, some 160 TCR beta chains were listed as associated with cytomegalovirus. A further reported finding was that TCR beta sequences accurately predicted the HLA-A and HLA-B alleles for most subjects in the first cohort. Assigning TCR associations to individual alleles was difficult when HLA alleles, especially DR and DQ, strongly co-occurred. A later genetic analysis associated a missense DCLRE1C variant with V-gene and J-gene trimming of TCR beta chains, and an independent cohort replicated the association. Three of the identified cytomegalovirus-associated TCR beta chains were confirmed in vitro to be specific for cytomegalovirus antigens. Correlated functional status among segregating V segments might reflect linkage disequilibrium, but an unknown experimental factor could not be ruled out. In a later analysis, HLA-associated TCR beta chains showed more clonal expansion and lower generation probabilities than non-associated chains that were equally common. A cluster of highly shared sequence variants was judged likely to represent a technical artifact of the sequencing pipeline. Some IMGT-functional V segments, including TRBV6-2 and TRBV6-3, could not be told apart with the 87-base-pair reads, so those segments were excluded. A later analysis reported that several top co-occurrence clusters appeared linked to parvovirus B19, influenza, CMV and Epstein-Barr virus. For the cohort, immune exposure information was limited to CMV serostatus. In an earlier analysis of over 550 of the donors, most TCR beta V segments were observed in productive rearrangements about 87% or about 30% of the time, broadly matching IMGT annotations.

The library was generated by the immunoSEQ multiplex PCR assay. The multiplex PCR relied on a mix of 60 forward primers for TCR Vbeta segments and 13 reverse primers for TCR Jbeta segments. The CDR3 region of rearranged TCR beta genes was amplified from genomic DNA with a multiplex PCR assay. Amplified TCR beta libraries were sequenced as 87-base-pair reads on the Illumina HiSeq System. Concerning the study's data processing: A later analysis counted tens of millions of unique TCR beta chains across the 666 repertoires, and 10 million to 11 million of these chains were shared by at least two donors. To remove PCR and sequencing errors, raw reads were error-corrected and collapsed into unique sequences using a nearest-neighbor algorithm that merged closely related sequences. To assign V, D and J gene segments, CDR3 sequences were aligned to IMGT reference sequences. Each retained sequence needed at least a six-nucleotide match to both a V gene segment and a J gene segment. Rearrangements were classified as productive when the CDR3 lacked stop codons and remained in frame with V and J, and all other rearrangements were classified as non-productive. CDR3 was defined by IMGT convention, running from the second conserved V-encoded cysteine to the conserved J-encoded phenylalanine. In an earlier analysis of around 570 of the donors, sequences lacking an unambiguous match to a single V gene segment were excluded. In an earlier analysis of about 590 of the donors, a V segment was called functional when productive rearrangements were above 56.7%, and segregating when the standard deviation between donors exceeded 5%. A statistical classification framework was built for diagnosing cytomegalovirus status from the catalog of TCR beta chain sequences. V and J gene assignment, in a later analysis, came from comparing TCR nucleotide sequences with IMGT/GENE-DB human TR gene sequences. Using the TCRdist pipeline, a later analysis assigned CDR3 sequences along with most-parsimonious VDJ recombination scenarios. In a later analysis, each TCR beta chain was defined by its CDR3 amino acid sequence together with its V-gene family, and reads lacking a unique V-gene family were excluded. As a way to deal with suspected cross-contamination and a sequencing artifact, a later analysis dropped hundreds of nucleotide sequences that were highly shared and had low generation probability. A later analysis calculated a clonal expansion index for each public chain from normalized within-repertoire ranks of inferred template counts. In a later analysis, generation probabilities were computed using a VDJ recombination model fitted to out-of-frame rearrangements, and the results were checked against IGoR. In a later analysis, hypergeometric tests were used to score TCR-TCR, TCR-HLA and TCR-CMV co-occurrence, with a repertoire-size bias correction applied to TCR pairs. In a later analysis, false discovery rates were estimated by permuting HLA or CMV assignments 20 times. In a later analysis, co-occurring TCRs were grouped with DBSCAN, and TCRdist sequence similarity was added when clustering was performed within HLA-allele-positive subsets. Repertoires with fewer than 30,000 or more than 120,000 public chains, plus five repertoires with anomalous nucleotide sharing, were excluded from co-occurrence clustering. The source is immuneACCESS, and TCRdb retained only in-frame sequences with V and J called. Part of the clones is not carried over; for the studies checked, unresolved V genes explain less than half of this, and the remainder is unexplained. The D gene and trimming were derived from the DNA, and the V and J assignments and clone size from that table. The table for this sample lists 90,000 to 150,000 clones; roughly 72% of them were counted only once. The ten largest clones take up around 10% of the sample.

The V gene is TRBV19 and the J gene is TRBJ2-7; TRBD2 agrees with 12 junctional bases. Specimen: PBMCs. This sequence was found in a woman between 50 and 59 years old in good health and CMV-seropositive. This receptor has the CDR3 CASSSRTSGVSYEQYF. The DNA sequence reads TGTGCCAGTAGTTCCAGGACTAGCGGGGTCTCCTACGAGCAGTACTTC. This CDR3, with the reference TRBV19 and TRBJ2-7 proteins standing in past its ends, gives the full variable domain DGGITQSPKYLFRKEGQNVTLSCEQNLNHDAMYWYRQDPGQGLRLIYYSQIVNDFQKGDIAEGYSVSREKKESFPLTVTSAQKNPTAFYLCASSSRTSGVSYEQYFGPGTRLTVT.